Listed below are T cell receptor beta chains from one sample, sequenced in a study of CD8 T cells in Susac syndrome. Each CDR3 protein gets one entry after TCRdb re-called the immunoSEQ multiplex PCR reads with MiXCR. This table holds 150,000 to 200,000 distinct CDR3 sequences, approximately 95% found once. The sample consisted of CD8+ T cells from PBMCs. These receptors all come from a human donor with multiple sclerosis. The CDR3 runs from the conserved cysteine through the conserved F or W. A D gene is named only where the DNA matches it firmly. For some rows the clone size is stated as once, few or many, or as a class when expanded; others skip it.

d_call: TRBD2
clone_size: .
j_call: TRBJ2-7
v_call: TRBV20-1
cdr3_aa: CSASPAGVGVYEQYF
cdr3_nt: TGCAGTGCTAGCCCAGCGGGAGTGGGTGTCTACGAGCAGTACTTC

d_call: .
clone_size: once
j_call: TRBJ2-1
v_call: TRBV2
cdr3_aa: CASSEAEQFF
cdr3_nt: TGTGCCAGCAGTGAAGCTGAGCAGTTCTTC

d_call: TRBD2
clone_size: once
j_call: TRBJ2-7
v_call: TRBV20-1
cdr3_aa: CSAEPTAAGGREQYF
cdr3_nt: TGCAGTGCCGAGCCCACCGCGGCGGGGGGCCGAGAGCAGTACTTC

d_call: .
clone_size: .
j_call: TRBJ1-1
v_call: TRBV9
cdr3_aa: CASSVTWGTEAFF
cdr3_nt: TGTGCCAGCAGCGTGACGTGGGGGACTGAAGCTTTCTTT

d_call: .
clone_size: .
j_call: TRBJ2-1
v_call: TRBV5-1
cdr3_aa: CASSLGRGNNEQFF
cdr3_nt: TGCGCCAGCAGCTTGGGAAGGGGCAACAATGAGCAGTTCTTC

d_call: .
clone_size: .
j_call: TRBJ2-5
v_call: TRBV5-1
cdr3_aa: CASSLIRETQYF
cdr3_nt: TGCGCCAGCAGCTTAATTAGAGAGACCCAGTACTTC

d_call: .
clone_size: .
j_call: TRBJ1-1
v_call: TRBV30
cdr3_aa: CAWRVSGNTEAFF
cdr3_nt: TGTGCCTGGAGAGTATCAGGGAACACTGAAGCTTTCTTT

d_call: .
clone_size: .
j_call: TRBJ2-1
v_call: TRBV15
cdr3_aa: CATRLGKESSYNEQFF
cdr3_nt: TGTGCCACCAGATTAGGAAAGGAGAGCTCCTACAATGAGCAGTTCTTC

d_call: .
clone_size: .
j_call: TRBJ2-7
v_call: TRBV10-2
cdr3_aa: CASSYDSYEQYF
cdr3_nt: TGCGCCAGCAGTTACGACAGTTACGAGCAGTACTTC

d_call: TRBD2
clone_size: .
j_call: TRBJ2-1
v_call: TRBV20-1
cdr3_aa: CSARPLEASGRGNEQFF
cdr3_nt: TGCAGTGCTAGGCCCCTGGAGGCTAGCGGGAGGGGGAATGAGCAGTTCTTC

d_call: .
clone_size: .
j_call: TRBJ1-2
v_call: TRBV30
cdr3_aa: CACRDSAYYGYTF
cdr3_nt: TGTGCCTGCCGCGACAGCGCATACTATGGCTACACCTTC

d_call: .
clone_size: .
j_call: TRBJ1-2
v_call: TRBV13
cdr3_aa: CASSLKGAFYVGYTF
cdr3_nt: TGTGCCAGCAGCTTAAAGGGTGCGTTTTATGTCGGCTACACCTTC

d_call: .
clone_size: .
j_call: TRBJ2-2
v_call: TRBV10-3
cdr3_aa: CAISEGTGELFF
cdr3_nt: TGTGCCATCAGTGAGGGGACCGGGGAGCTGTTTTTT

d_call: .
clone_size: .
j_call: TRBJ2-7
v_call: TRBV28
cdr3_aa: CASLGVSWVYEQYF
cdr3_nt: TGTGCCAGCCTCGGTGTAAGTTGGGTTTACGAGCAGTACTTC

d_call: .
clone_size: .
j_call: TRBJ1-3
v_call: TRBV2
cdr3_aa: CASSQEAGSGNTIYF
cdr3_nt: TGTGCCAGCAGTCAGGAGGCAGGCTCTGGAAACACCATATATTTT

d_call: TRBD1
clone_size: .
j_call: TRBJ2-5
v_call: TRBV5-4
cdr3_aa: CASSFGTGQGGETQYF
cdr3_nt: TGTGCCAGCAGCTTCGGGACGGGACAGGGGGGAGAGACCCAGTACTTC

d_call: .
clone_size: .
j_call: TRBJ1-2
v_call: TRBV2
cdr3_aa: CASTLGDGYTF
cdr3_nt: TGTGCCAGCACCCTAGGCGACGGCTACACCTTC

d_call: .
clone_size: few
j_call: TRBJ2-7
v_call: TRBV20-1
cdr3_aa: CSARETYEQYF
cdr3_nt: TGCAGTGCTAGAGAGACCTACGAGCAGTACTTC

d_call: TRBD2
clone_size: .
j_call: TRBJ2-6
v_call: TRBV10-2
cdr3_aa: CASSEESSGKPGANVLTF
cdr3_nt: TGCGCCAGCAGTGAAGAGTCTAGCGGGAAGCCTGGGGCCAACGTCCTGACTTTC

d_call: .
clone_size: .
j_call: TRBJ2-5
v_call: TRBV6-5
cdr3_aa: CASSYKRNQETQYF
cdr3_nt: TGTGCCAGCAGTTACAAACGGAACCAAGAGACCCAGTACTTC

d_call: TRBD2
clone_size: .
j_call: TRBJ2-7
v_call: TRBV27
cdr3_aa: CASSPSAGGRSYEQYF
cdr3_nt: TGTGCCAGCAGTCCTTCAGCGGGAGGGAGGTCTTACGAGCAGTACTTC

d_call: TRBD2
clone_size: .
j_call: TRBJ2-7
v_call: TRBV18
cdr3_aa: CASSPLAGGDYEQYF
cdr3_nt: TGTGCCAGCTCACCACTGGCGGGAGGGGACTACGAGCAGTACTTC

d_call: .
clone_size: .
j_call: TRBJ2-3
v_call: TRBV5-4
cdr3_aa: CASSTDSTADTQYF
cdr3_nt: TGTGCCAGCAGCACAGATTCAACCGCGGATACGCAGTATTTT

d_call: TRBD2
clone_size: .
j_call: TRBJ2-1
v_call: TRBV4-1
cdr3_aa: CASSQRIAGVGNEQFF
cdr3_nt: TGCGCCAGCAGCCAACGCATAGCGGGGGTGGGGAATGAGCAGTTCTTC

d_call: TRBD1
clone_size: .
j_call: TRBJ2-7
v_call: TRBV9
cdr3_aa: CASSPTRGHNEQYF
cdr3_nt: TGTGCCAGCAGCCCGACGAGGGGGCACAACGAGCAGTACTTC

d_call: .
clone_size: .
j_call: TRBJ2-1
v_call: TRBV11-2
cdr3_aa: CASSLAPLGSNEQFF
cdr3_nt: TGTGCCAGCAGCTTAGCCCCCCTCGGGAGCAATGAGCAGTTCTTC

d_call: TRBD1
clone_size: few
j_call: TRBJ1-2
v_call: TRBV5-1
cdr3_aa: CASSPTGNGYTF
cdr3_nt: TGCGCCAGCAGCCCGACAGGGAACGGCTACACCTTC

d_call: .
clone_size: .
j_call: TRBJ1-2
v_call: TRBV20-1
cdr3_aa: CRASGDHYGYTF
cdr3_nt: TGCAGAGCCTCGGGCGACCACTATGGCTACACCTTC

d_call: TRBD1
clone_size: .
j_call: TRBJ2-7
v_call: TRBV16
cdr3_aa: CASSQYWTGALYEQYF
cdr3_nt: TGTGCCAGCAGCCAGTACTGGACAGGGGCTTTGTACGAGCAGTACTTC

d_call: .
clone_size: once
j_call: TRBJ2-2
v_call: TRBV30
cdr3_aa: CAWSGSNTGELFF
cdr3_nt: TGTGCCTGGAGTGGCTCGAACACCGGGGAGCTGTTTTTT

d_call: .
clone_size: .
j_call: TRBJ2-2
v_call: TRBV9
cdr3_aa: CASSVAGGELFF
cdr3_nt: TGTGCCAGCAGCGTAGCTGGCGGGGAGCTGTTTTTT

d_call: TRBD2
clone_size: once
j_call: TRBJ2-7
v_call: TRBV10-2
cdr3_aa: CASQTSGSYEQYF
cdr3_nt: TGCGCCAGCCAGACTAGCGGGAGTTACGAGCAGTACTTC

d_call: .
clone_size: .
j_call: TRBJ2-7
v_call: TRBV2
cdr3_aa: CASKPGVEQYF
cdr3_nt: TGTGCCAGCAAGCCAGGGGTCGAGCAGTACTTC

d_call: .
clone_size: .
j_call: TRBJ2-2
v_call: TRBV12-3/TRBV12-4
cdr3_aa: CASSLVYRANTGELFF
cdr3_nt: TGTGCCAGCAGTTTAGTGTACAGGGCGAACACCGGGGAGCTGTTTTTT

d_call: TRBD2
clone_size: .
j_call: TRBJ2-7
v_call: TRBV7-6
cdr3_aa: CASSYGTSGRVYEQYF
cdr3_nt: TGTGCCAGCAGCTACGGGACTAGCGGGAGGGTCTACGAGCAGTACTTC

d_call: TRBD1
clone_size: .
j_call: TRBJ2-3
v_call: TRBV18
cdr3_aa: CASSPGTDKPTDTQYF
cdr3_nt: TGTGCCAGCTCACCTGGGACAGACAAACCTACAGATACGCAGTATTTT

d_call: TRBD1
clone_size: .
j_call: TRBJ1-1
v_call: TRBV6-2/TRBV6-3
cdr3_aa: CASSYAGQGITEAFF
cdr3_nt: TGTGCCAGCAGTTACGCCGGACAGGGTATCACTGAAGCTTTCTTT

d_call: .
clone_size: .
j_call: TRBJ2-2
v_call: TRBV19
cdr3_aa: CASTTRRVWRQNTGELFF
cdr3_nt: TGTGCCAGTACGACCCGGCGGGTGTGGAGACAGAACACCGGGGAGCTGTTTTTT

d_call: .
clone_size: .
j_call: TRBJ2-1
v_call: TRBV9
cdr3_aa: CASNPRDPLTEQFF
cdr3_nt: TGTGCCAGCAACCCGAGGGACCCGCTAACTGAGCAGTTCTTC

d_call: .
clone_size: once
j_call: TRBJ2-1
v_call: TRBV29-1
cdr3_aa: CSVEFIGRSSYNEQFF
cdr3_nt: TGCAGCGTTGAATTTATCGGCAGGAGCTCCTACAATGAGCAGTTCTTC

d_call: .
clone_size: .
j_call: TRBJ2-2
v_call: TRBV5-4
cdr3_aa: CASGKGNPNTGELFF
cdr3_nt: TGTGCCAGCGGGAAGGGTAACCCGAACACCGGGGAGCTGTTTTTT